This passage covers 8 T cell receptor beta chains from one sample sequenced in a study of blood T cell repertoires in COVID-19. Sequencing was performed with immunoSEQ multiplex PCR; in TCRdb, only in-frame clones are kept and a portion is missing. This table holds approximately 89,000 clones, about 85% found once. The sequenced sample was peripheral blood. The source is a man aged 65 to 79 with acute or convalescent COVID-19.

The rearrangement links TRBV19 to TRBJ1-4; TRBD1 matches at 9 bases. Germline V gives CDR1 LNHDA, CDR2 SQIVND (reference sequence). V lost 5 bases to trimming and J lost 7 bases; unmatched junction nucleotides: 11. The CDR3 totals 16 residues. The DNA of the CDR3 is TGTGCCAGTAGTCCCGGAAAGACAGGGGGAAGTGAAAAACTGTTTTTT. It is translated as CASSPGKTGGSEKLFF.

This clone was seen only once. This chain joins TRBV7-2 and TRBJ2-7; TRBD1 agrees at 8 bases. Germline V gene sequence: CDR1 SGHTA, CDR2 FQGNSA. CDR3 length: 15 residues. After removal of 5 bases from V and 3 bases from J, the junction contained 9 bases not matched to a gene. The chain's CDR3 is CASSPYGTGNYEQYF. Here the CDR3 DNA reads TGTGCCAGCAGCCCTTACGGGACAGGCAACTACGAGCAGTACTTC.

The V and J genes are TRBV7-9 and TRBJ1-4; a possible D gene is TRBD1 (6 bases). This CDR3 contains 16 residues. Trimming shortened V by 5 bases and J by 2 bases, and 15 bases separated the two germline ends. Germline CDR1 reads SEHNR; CDR2 reads FQNEAQ (reference sequence). The CDR3 loop reads CASSISGTRTNEKLFF. CDR3 sequence (DNA): TGTGCCAGCAGCATTAGTGGGACAAGGACTAATGAAAAACTGTTTTTT.

This clone occurred a few times. The V and J genes are TRBV2 and TRBJ1-5; unclear D gene. V was shortened by 7 bases and J by 4 bases, with 11 bases between the two germline ends. The CDR3 totals 13 residues. Per germline, CDR1 SNHLY and CDR2 FYNNEI. CDR3 DNA sequence: TGTGCCAGCAACCCCCGGGGAAATCAGCCCCAGCATTTT. It specifies CASNPRGNQPQHF.

This clone was counted only a few times. The chain has TRBV10-2 and TRBJ2-7; weak D call: TRBD1 (6 bases). The CDR3 is 14 residues long. The V gene's germline CDR1 is WSHSY and CDR2 SAAADI. Trimming cost V 7 bases and J 2 bases, with 15 bases left between them. CDR3 in amino acids: CASKDSALTYEQYF. The CDR3 coding sequence is TGCGCCAGCAAGGACAGCGCCCTCACCTACGAGCAGTACTTC.

DNA for the CDR3: TGTGCCAGCTCACCCAACAGGGGAAGCAATTCACCCCTCCACTTT. It yields the protein CASSPNRGSNSPLHF. The rearrangement uses TRBV18 and TRBJ1-6; 7 nucleotides align to TRBD1. Germline trimming cut 3 bases from V and 7 bases from J; bases unmatched to any gene: 6. The CDR3 is 15 residues long. From germline, CDR1 is KGHSH and CDR2 LQKENI. The full variable domain, completed using reference TRBV18 and TRBJ1-6, is NAGVMQNPRHLVRRRGQEARLRCSPMKGHSHVYWYRQLPEEGLKFMVYLQKENIIDESGMPKERFSAEFPKEGPSILRIQQVVRGDSAAYFCASSPNRGSNSPLHFGNGTRLTVT.

The rearrangement links TRBV4-2 to TRBJ1-6; D is possibly TRBD1 (5 bases). V was trimmed by 5 bases and J by 7 bases, leaving 18 bases between them. The CDR3 runs to 16 residues. From germline, CDR1 is LGHNA and CDR2 YNFKEQ. The CDR3 loop reads CASSADSWGRNSPLHF. The CDR3 bases are TGTGCCAGCAGCGCAGACAGTTGGGGTAGAAATTCACCCCTCCACTTT.

This clone came up once. V and J are TRBV2 and TRBJ2-3; unclear D gene. Trimming left V 7 bases short and J 6 bases short, with 11 bases between. CDR3 length: 12 amino acids. Germline V lookup: CDR1 SNHLY, CDR2 FYNNEI. The DNA of the CDR3 is TGTGCCAGCACGGATCGGGTGGATACGCAGTATTTT. Protein: CASTDRVDTQYF. Full variable domain (rest looked up from reference TRBV2 and TRBJ2-3): EPEVTQTPSHQVTQMGQEVILRCVPISNHLYFYWYRQILGQKVEFLVSFYNNEISEKSEIFDDQFSVERPDGSNFTLKIRSTKLEDSAMYFCASTDRVDTQYFGPGTRLTVL.